This entry lists 28 T cell receptor beta chains sequenced from one sample in a study of blood T cell repertoires in COVID-19. Sequenced by immunoSEQ multiplex PCR; TCRdb stores in-frame clones only, minus some. Of fewer than 400,000 clones listed, about 92% are singletons. Sample: PBMCs or T cells enriched from blood (not recorded which). The origin of the receptors is a woman aged 25-40 years who had recovered from COVID-19.

The rearrangement uses TRBV5-1 and TRBJ2-7; tentative D call: TRBD1 (6 bases). This CDR3 is built from 12 residues. Trimming stripped 7 bases from V and 3 bases from J, with 11 bases between. CDR1 is SGHRS, CDR2 YFSETQ, per germline. CDR3 sequence (DNA): TGCGCCAGCGGGCAGGGGAGCTACGAGCAGTACTTC. Translation: CASGQGSYEQYF.

The rearrangement links TRBV28 to TRBJ1-1; maybe TRBD1 (6 bases). V lost 5 bases, J lost 0 bases, and 13 bases lay in between. The CDR3 extends over 15 amino acids. CDR1 and CDR2 from the germline V gene are MDHEN and SYDVKM. CDR3 region: CASSPPAGVNTEAFF. The DNA for the CDR3 is TGTGCCAGCAGTCCACCCGCAGGGGTGAACACTGAAGCTTTCTTT.

The rearrangement joins TRBV4-2 to TRBJ2-1; a weak D match, TRBD1 (5 bases). V lost 1 base to trimming and J lost 2 bases, with 12 bases between them. The CDR3 length is 16 residues. Germline CDR1 is LGHNA and CDR2 is YNFKEQ. The CDR3: CASSQVQGPPYNEQFF. CDR3 nucleotides: TGTGCCAGCAGCCAAGTGCAGGGCCCTCCCTACAATGAGCAGTTCTTC.

CDR3 nucleotides: TGTGCGACGGGGGGACTAGCTCAAGAGACCCAGTACTTC. As protein: CATGGLAQETQYF. This rearrangement joins TRBV27 to TRBJ2-5; TRBD2 aligns across 9 bases. Per germline, CDR1 MNHEY and CDR2 SMNVEV (reference sequence). The length of the CDR3 is 13 residues.

This clone occurred once. The gene calls are TRBV2 and TRBJ1-5, with D unresolved. V was clipped by 3 bases and J by 0 bases, with 6 bases between them. Looked up from germline, CDR1 is SNHLY and CDR2 is FYNNEI. This CDR3 is built from 14 residues. The CDR3 DNA follows: TGTGCCAGCAGTGACTTCTATAGCAATCAGCCCCAGCATTTT. Translated, it gives CASSDFYSNQPQHF.

The chain recombines TRBV3-1 (or the pseudogene TRBV3-2) with TRBJ2-2; D not certain. Trimming shortened V by 5 bases and J by 4 bases, and 8 bases separated the two germline ends. This CDR3 has 13 residues. CDR1 LGHDT and CDR2 YNNKEL come from the germline V gene (reference sequence). DNA of the CDR3: TGTGCCAGCAGCTACTTAATCACCGGGGAGCTGTTTTTT. Encoded protein: CASSYLITGELFF.

CDR3 DNA: TGTGCCAGCAGCTTAGCCCCAGGTCGGGGCACTGAAGCTTTCTTT. The encoded protein is CASSLAPGRGTEAFF. The V call is TRBV11-3, the J call TRBJ1-1; D remains ambiguous. V lost 1 base, J lost 4 bases, and 13 bases lay in between. Germline-derived CDR1 and CDR2 are SGHNT and YENEEA. The CDR3 sequence is 15 residues long.

This chain uses TRBV20-1 with TRBJ2-7; D is ambiguous. Trimming removed 7 bases from V and 3 bases from J, with 10 bases in between. The CDR3 runs to 11 residues. CDR1 and CDR2 (germline): DFQATT, SNEGSKA (reference sequence). This CDR3 reads CSGSRLYEQYF. DNA of the CDR3: TGCAGTGGTTCGAGGCTCTACGAGCAGTACTTC.

The chain carries TRBV2 and TRBJ1-2, with unresolved D. V was cut by 7 bases and J by 7 bases, with 16 bases left in between. The CDR3 has 13 amino acids. Germline V gives CDR1 SNHLY, CDR2 FYNNEI. The CDR3 here is CASTKKEGTGYTF. CDR3 DNA sequence: TGTGCCAGCACCAAGAAGGAGGGAACTGGCTACACCTTC.

The V gene is TRBV29-1, the J gene TRBJ1-1; no firm D call. Germline CDR1 reads SQVTM; CDR2 reads ANQGSEA. Trimming took 3 bases from V and 10 from J, leaving 12 bases between them. This CDR3 contains 11 residues. For the CDR3, the DNA is TGCAGCGTTGAGGGCGGGCGGCGAGCTTTCTTT. Amino acid sequence: CSVEGGRRAFF. The full variable domain, its missing parts supplied by reference TRBV29-1 and TRBJ1-1, is SAVISQKPSRDICQRGTSLTIQCQVDSQVTMMFWYRQQPGQSLTLIATANQGSEATYESGFVIDKFPISRPNLTFSTLTVSNMSPEDSSIYLCSVEGGRRAFFGQGTRLTVV.

The chain combines TRBV7-2 with TRBJ1-6, with 7 bases lining up with TRBD1. The V gene end was trimmed by 0 bases and the J gene end by 7 bases; junction bases not matched to a gene: 3. The germline V gene has CDR1 SGHTA and CDR2 FQGNSA. The CDR3 totals 15 residues. Here the CDR3 reads CASSLAGQANSPLHF. CDR3 nucleotide sequence: TGTGCCAGCAGCTTAGCAGGACAGGCAAATTCACCCCTCCACTTT. The full variable domain, with the rest looked up from reference TRBV7-2 and TRBJ1-6, is GAGVSQSPSNKVTEKGKDVELRCDPISGHTALYWYRQSLGQGLEFLIYFQGNSAPDKSGLPSDRFSAERTGGSVSTLTIQRTQQEDSAVYLCASSLAGQANSPLHFGNGTRLTVT.

The chain has TRBV3-1 (or the pseudogene TRBV3-2) and TRBJ1-1, with TRBD1 matching 7 bases. The CDR3 totals 13 residues. The germline CDR1 and CDR2 sequences are LGHDT and YNNKEL (reference sequence). V was pared by 6 bases and J by 4 bases, with 5 bases of the junction left unmatched. This CDR3 reads CASRIEGATEAFF. The CDR3 DNA follows: TGTGCCAGCAGGATAGAGGGGGCCACTGAAGCTTTCTTT.

The rearrangement joins TRBV5-1 to TRBJ1-4, with TRBD1 identical over 7 bases. This CDR3 is built from 15 residues. V lost 4 bases and J lost 5; bases outside the gene matches: 8. Germline lookup yields CDR1 SGHRS and CDR2 YFSETQ. CDR3 coding DNA: TGCGCCAGCAGCCCCCAGGGACAGTTCAATGAAAAACTGTTTTTT. It is translated as CASSPQGQFNEKLFF.

The J gene is TRBJ2-3, the V gene TRBV24-1; tentative D call: TRBD1 (5 bases). The CDR3 has 15 residues. Deletions cut 1 base from V and 1 base from J, with 8 bases between. Germline lookup yields CDR1 KGHDR and CDR2 SFDVKD. The CDR3 region has the DNA TGTGCCACCAGTGATTTAGGCAGGGGCACAGATACGCAGTATTTT. Translating gives CATSDLGRGTDTQYF.

The CDR3 DNA is TGTGCCAGCAGTTACGCAGGGGGCCCCAATGAGCAGTTCTTC. Encoded protein: CASSYAGGPNEQFF. V usage is TRBV6-2 or TRBV6-3 and J usage is TRBJ2-1; 8 nucleotides match TRBD1. Germline values: CDR1 MNHEY, CDR2 SVGEGT. The J segment lost 6 bases and the V segment lost 2 bases, leaving 3 bases of the junction unmatched. This CDR3 comprises 14 residues.

The genes are TRBV28 and TRBJ1-2; D is unclear. The V gene lost 6 bases and the J gene lost 8 bases, with 16 bases spanning the gap. The CDR3 loop spans 13 amino acids. The germline V gene has CDR1 MDHEN and CDR2 SYDVKM. The CDR3 DNA follows: TGTGCCAGCAGGCAGGCTATCCAATCCGGCTACACCTTC. Its protein product is CASRQAIQSGYTF.

This rearrangement joins TRBV19 to TRBJ2-1; a possible D gene is TRBD2 (5 bases). This CDR3 comprises 14 residues. V was shortened by 5 bases and J by 5 bases, with 13 bases between the two germline ends. CDR1 LNHDA and CDR2 SQIVND come from the germline V gene (reference sequence). Written as DNA, the CDR3 is TGTGCCAGTAGTCATCCGGGGAGCCACAATGAGCAGTTCTTC. Residues: CASSHPGSHNEQFF.

This sequence joins TRBV30 and TRBJ1-2; perhaps TRBD1 as D (5 bases). V was pared by 0 bases and J by 8 bases, with 13 bases between. The CDR3 is 13 residues long. Germline V lookup: CDR1 GTSNPN, CDR2 SVGIG (reference sequence). The CDR3 protein is CAWSVQEGTGYTF. In DNA, the CDR3 is TGTGCCTGGAGTGTACAGGAGGGGACGGGCTACACCTTC. The entire variable domain, with the rest obtained from reference TRBV30 and TRBJ1-2, is as follows: SQTIHQWPATLVQPVGSPLSLECTVEGTSNPNLYWYRQAAGRGLQLLFYSVGIGQISSEVPQNLSASRPQDRQFILSSKKLLLSDSGFYLCAWSVQEGTGYTFGSGTRLTVV.

The chain has TRBV11-2 and TRBJ1-4; 7 nucleotides line up with TRBD1. The CDR3 contains 15 residues. CDR1 and CDR2 from the germline V gene are SGHAT and FQNNGV. The junction had 8 bases not matched to a gene; V was cut back by 4 bases and J by 6 bases. CDR3 amino acids: CASSSGDRVDEKLFF. The DNA for the CDR3 is TGTGCCAGCAGCTCAGGAGACAGGGTGGATGAAAAACTGTTTTTT.

The table lists this clone with a count of one. The chain links TRBV7-2 to TRBJ1-1, with D unclear. Germline loops: CDR1 SGHTA, CDR2 FQGNSA. This CDR3 region has 13 residues. V lost 5 bases and J lost 6, with 13 bases in between. The CDR3, as DNA: TGTGCCAGCAGCCAAGAGCCCTCCCCTGAAGCTTTCTTT. Encoded protein: CASSQEPSPEAFF.

The genes are TRBV11-2 and TRBJ1-6; no reliable D call. CDR3 length equals 12 residues. Trimming removed 2 bases from V and 10 bases from J, with 6 bases in between. Looked up from germline, CDR1 is SGHAT and CDR2 is FQNNGV. This chain's CDR3 is CASSLSRSPLHF. The CDR3, as DNA: TGTGCCAGCAGCTTAAGTCGGTCACCCCTCCACTTT.

The chain recombines TRBV5-4 with TRBJ1-2; 7 bases fit TRBD1. Germline V gene data show CDR1 as SGHNT and CDR2 as YYREEE (reference sequence). V lost 0 bases to trimming and J lost 8 bases; unmatched junction nucleotides: 7. This CDR3 region has 14 residues. CDR3 bases: TGTGCCAGCAGCTTGGTGTCAGGGGGAATGGGCTACACCTTC. This gives the protein CASSLVSGGMGYTF.

The rearrangement uses TRBV5-1 and TRBJ2-5; 9 bases agree with TRBD1. V lost 3 bases to trimming and J lost 2 bases; unmatched junction nucleotides: 8. Germline CDR1 reads SGHRS; CDR2 reads YFSETQ. The CDR3 totals 16 residues. In DNA form, the CDR3 reads TGCGCCAGCAGCTCCGCCGGGACAGGGATTCAAGAGACCCAGTACTTC. Translation gives CASSSAGTGIQETQYF.

The chain carries TRBV4-1 and TRBJ1-2; no clear D. Per germline, CDR1 MGHRA and CDR2 YSYEKL. Trimming took 0 bases from V and 4 from J, leaving 12 bases between them. The CDR3 length is 15 residues. The CDR3 reads CASSQDTGMPYGYTF. The CDR3 nucleotides read TGCGCCAGCAGCCAAGATACGGGAATGCCCTATGGCTACACCTTC.

This rearrangement joins TRBV12-3 or TRBV12-4 to TRBJ2-1, with D maybe TRBD1 (5 bases). The CDR3 is 12 residues long. V lost 7 bases to trimming and J lost 15 bases, with 19 bases between them. CDR3 sequence: CASTTSGAGSFF. Written as DNA, the CDR3 is TGTGCCAGCACCACATCTGGGGCAGGGTCGTTCTTC.

V is TRBV4-2 and J is TRBJ1-4, with TRBD1 matching over 9 bases. The CDR3 is made up of 14 amino acids. J lost 8 bases, V lost 5 bases, and 6 bases had no gene match. Germline V gene data show CDR1 as LGHNA and CDR2 as YNFKEQ. CDR3 DNA: TGTGCCAGCAGCGAGCCGGGACAGGGCGAAAAACTGTTTTTT. Its protein product is CASSEPGQGEKLFF.

The CDR3 sequence: CASREGGLAGSEQYF. CDR3 nucleotides: TGTGCCAGCAGAGAGGGGGGACTAGCGGGGAGTGAGCAGTACTTC. The chain has TRBV13 and TRBJ2-7; 13 bases match TRBD2. This CDR3 is built from 15 residues. CDR1 and CDR2 (germline): PRHDT, FYEKMQ (reference sequence). Losses at the gene ends were 6 bases for V and 7 bases for J; bases not matched to a gene: 9.

This clone showed up just once. The V call is TRBV4-2, the J call TRBJ2-1; 9 positions match TRBD1. V was clipped by 3 bases and J by 9 bases; unmatched bases: 15. Germline V gene sequence: CDR1 LGHNA, CDR2 YNFKEQ. CDR3 length: 17 residues. CDR3 sequence: CASSQRQGGIGMGEQFF. CDR3 nucleotides: TGTGCCAGCAGCCAGAGACAGGGGGGGATTGGCATGGGTGAGCAGTTCTTC.